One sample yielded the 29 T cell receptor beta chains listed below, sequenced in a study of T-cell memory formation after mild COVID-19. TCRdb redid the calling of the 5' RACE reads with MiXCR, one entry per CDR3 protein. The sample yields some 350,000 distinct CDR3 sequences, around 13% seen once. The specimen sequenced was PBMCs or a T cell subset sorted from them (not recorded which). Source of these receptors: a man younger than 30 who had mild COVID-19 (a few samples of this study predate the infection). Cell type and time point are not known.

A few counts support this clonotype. CDR3 nucleotides: TGTGCCAGCAGCCAAGATGAGATTGGATACAATGAGCAGTTCTTC. Residues: CASSQDEIGYNEQFF. The rearrangement links TRBV4-2 to TRBJ2-1; the D is unclear. The CDR3 sequence is 15 residues long. Trimming removed 0 bases from V and 4 bases from J, with 10 bases in between. The germline V gene encodes CDR1 LGHNA and CDR2 YNFKEQ.

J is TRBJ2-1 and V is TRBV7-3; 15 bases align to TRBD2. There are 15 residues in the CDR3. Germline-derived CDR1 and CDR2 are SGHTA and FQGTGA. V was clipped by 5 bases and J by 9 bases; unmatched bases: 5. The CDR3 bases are TGTGCCAGCAGCCGGACTAGCGGGGGGGCCGGTGAGCAGTTCTTC. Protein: CASSRTSGGAGEQFF.

DNA for the CDR3: TGCAGCGTTGAAGATACAGGGAGGTGTTCCTACGAGCAGTACGTC. Its translation: CSVEDTGRCSYEQYV. The V and J genes are TRBV29-1 and TRBJ2-7; D is possibly TRBD1 or TRBD2 (6 bases each). The germline V gene has CDR1 SQVTM and CDR2 ANQGSEA. Between the trimmed V and J ends, which lost 0 bases and 1 base, there was a span of 13 bases. This CDR3 region has 15 residues.

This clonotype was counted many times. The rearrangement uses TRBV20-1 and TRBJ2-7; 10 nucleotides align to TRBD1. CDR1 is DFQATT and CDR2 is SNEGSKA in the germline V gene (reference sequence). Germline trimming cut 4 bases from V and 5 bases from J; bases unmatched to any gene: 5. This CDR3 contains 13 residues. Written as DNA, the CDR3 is TGCAGTGCTATCGGGACAGGGGACCACGAGCAGTACTTC. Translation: CSAIGTGDHEQYF.

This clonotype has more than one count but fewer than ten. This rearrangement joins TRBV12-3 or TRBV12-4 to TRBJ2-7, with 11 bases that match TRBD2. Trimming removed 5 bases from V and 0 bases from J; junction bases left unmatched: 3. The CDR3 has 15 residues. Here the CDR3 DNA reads TGTGCCAGCAGTCCTAGCGGGGGGTTCTCCTACGAGCAGTACTTC. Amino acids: CASSPSGGFSYEQYF.

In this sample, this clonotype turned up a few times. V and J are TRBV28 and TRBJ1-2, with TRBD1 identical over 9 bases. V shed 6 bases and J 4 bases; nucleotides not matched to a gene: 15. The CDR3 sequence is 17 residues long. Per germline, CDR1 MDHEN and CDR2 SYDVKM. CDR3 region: CASSAPHPGDRAYGYTF. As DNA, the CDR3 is TGTGCCAGCAGCGCTCCCCATCCTGGGGACAGGGCCTATGGCTACACCTTC.

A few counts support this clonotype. CDR3 amino acids: CASSLDVRDTQYF. The CDR3 bases are TGTGCCAGCAGCTTAGACGTCCGAGATACGCAGTATTTT. The genes are TRBV7-2 and TRBJ2-3; D remains ambiguous. V was clipped by 1 base and J by 5 bases, with 7 bases between them. The CDR3 has 13 amino acids. Per the germline V gene, CDR1 is SGHTA and CDR2 is FQGNSA. Together with reference TRBV7-2 and TRBJ2-3, the CDR3 gives the full variable domain: GAGVSQSPSNKVTEKGKDVELRCDPISGHTALYWYRQSLGQGLEFLIYFQGNSAPDKSGLPSDRFSAERTGGSVSTLTIQRTQQEDSAVYLCASSLDVRDTQYFGPGTRLTVL.

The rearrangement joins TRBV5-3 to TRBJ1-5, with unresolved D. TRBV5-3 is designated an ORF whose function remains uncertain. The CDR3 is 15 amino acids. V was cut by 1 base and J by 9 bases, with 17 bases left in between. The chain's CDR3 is CARSLKTAGIMPQHF. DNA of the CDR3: TGTGCCAGAAGCTTGAAAACCGCGGGCATCATGCCCCAGCATTTT.

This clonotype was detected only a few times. The CDR3 is CASMAGGVDEQFF. The CDR3 nucleotides read TGTGCCAGCATGGCCGGCGGGGTCGATGAGCAGTTCTTC. This chain uses TRBV7-2 with TRBJ2-1, with TRBD2 as a possible D gene (6 bases). CDR3 length: 13 residues. Germline CDR1 and CDR2: SGHTA and FQGNSA. V lost 7 bases and J lost 8, with 15 bases in between.

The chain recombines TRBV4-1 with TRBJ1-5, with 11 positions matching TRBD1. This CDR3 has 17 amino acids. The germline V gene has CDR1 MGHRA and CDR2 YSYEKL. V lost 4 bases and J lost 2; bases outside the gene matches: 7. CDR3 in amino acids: CASSRSGTGGGNQPQHF. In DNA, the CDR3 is TGCGCCAGCAGCCGGTCAGGGACAGGGGGTGGCAATCAGCCCCAGCATTTT.

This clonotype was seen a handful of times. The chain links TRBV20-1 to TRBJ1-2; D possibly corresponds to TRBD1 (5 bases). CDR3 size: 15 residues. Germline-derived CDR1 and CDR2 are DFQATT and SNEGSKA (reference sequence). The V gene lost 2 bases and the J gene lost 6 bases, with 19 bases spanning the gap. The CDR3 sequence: CSARLRGLRRDGYTF. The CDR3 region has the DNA TGCAGTGCTAGATTGCGGGGACTTCGTCGCGATGGCTACACCTTC.

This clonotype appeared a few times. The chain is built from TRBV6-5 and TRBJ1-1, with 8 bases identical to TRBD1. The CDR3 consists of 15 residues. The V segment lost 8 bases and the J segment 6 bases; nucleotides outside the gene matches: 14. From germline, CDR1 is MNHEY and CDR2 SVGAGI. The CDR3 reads CASVWAGGKIAEAFF. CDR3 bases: TGTGCCAGCGTCTGGGCAGGGGGCAAAATTGCTGAAGCTTTCTTT.

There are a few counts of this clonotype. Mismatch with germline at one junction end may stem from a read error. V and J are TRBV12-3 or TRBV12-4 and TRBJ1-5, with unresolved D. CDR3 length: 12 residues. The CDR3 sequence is CASSLLPGPTNF. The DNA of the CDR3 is TGTGCCAGCAGTCTCCTCCCGGGTCCCACTAATTTT.

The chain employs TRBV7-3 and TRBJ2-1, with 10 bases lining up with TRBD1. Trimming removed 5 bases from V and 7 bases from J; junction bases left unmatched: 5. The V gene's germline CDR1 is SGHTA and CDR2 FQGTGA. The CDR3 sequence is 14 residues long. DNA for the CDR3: TGTGCCAGCAGCCGGACAGGGGGAATGAATGAGCAGTTCTTC. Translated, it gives CASSRTGGMNEQFF.

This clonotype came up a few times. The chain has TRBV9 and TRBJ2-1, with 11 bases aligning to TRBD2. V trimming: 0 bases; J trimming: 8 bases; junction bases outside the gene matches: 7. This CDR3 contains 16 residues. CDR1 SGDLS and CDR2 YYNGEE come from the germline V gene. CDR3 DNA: TGTGCCAGCAGCGTAGATAGCGGGGGGGCCTTAGATGAGCAGTTCTTC. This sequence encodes CASSVDSGGALDEQFF.

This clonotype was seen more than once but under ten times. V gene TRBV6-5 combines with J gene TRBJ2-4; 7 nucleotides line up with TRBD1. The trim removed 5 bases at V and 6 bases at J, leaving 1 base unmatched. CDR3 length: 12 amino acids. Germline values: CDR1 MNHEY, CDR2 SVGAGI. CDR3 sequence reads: CASSNRGNIQYF. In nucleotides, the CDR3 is TGTGCCAGCAGTAACAGGGGAAACATTCAGTACTTC.

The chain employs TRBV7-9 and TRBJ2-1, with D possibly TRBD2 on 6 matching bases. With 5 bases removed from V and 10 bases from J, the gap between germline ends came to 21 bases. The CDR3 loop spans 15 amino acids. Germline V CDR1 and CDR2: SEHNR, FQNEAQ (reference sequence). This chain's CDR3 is CASSPAPLAGGEQFF. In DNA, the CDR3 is TGTGCCAGCAGCCCGGCTCCGTTAGCCGGAGGGGAGCAGTTCTTC.

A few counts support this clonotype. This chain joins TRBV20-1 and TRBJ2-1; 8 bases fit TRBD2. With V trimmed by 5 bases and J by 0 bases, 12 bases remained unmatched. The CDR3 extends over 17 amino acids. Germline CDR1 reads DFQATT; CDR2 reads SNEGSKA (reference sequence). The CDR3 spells CSALGIGGGSSYNEQFF. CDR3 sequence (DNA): TGCAGTGCTCTAGGGATCGGCGGGGGGAGCTCCTACAATGAGCAGTTCTTC.

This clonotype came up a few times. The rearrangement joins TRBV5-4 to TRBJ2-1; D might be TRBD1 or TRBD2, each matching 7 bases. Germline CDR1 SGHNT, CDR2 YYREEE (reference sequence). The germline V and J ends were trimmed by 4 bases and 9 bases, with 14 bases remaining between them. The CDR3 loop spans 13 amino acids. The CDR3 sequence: CASSADREGEQFF. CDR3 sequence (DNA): TGTGCCAGCAGCGCAGACAGGGAGGGTGAGCAGTTCTTC.

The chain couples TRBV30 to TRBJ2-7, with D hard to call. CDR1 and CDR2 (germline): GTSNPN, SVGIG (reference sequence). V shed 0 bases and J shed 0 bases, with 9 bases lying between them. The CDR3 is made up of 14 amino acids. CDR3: CAWSVRGSSYEQYF. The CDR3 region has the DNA TGTGCCTGGAGTGTACGAGGCAGCTCCTACGAGCAGTACTTC.

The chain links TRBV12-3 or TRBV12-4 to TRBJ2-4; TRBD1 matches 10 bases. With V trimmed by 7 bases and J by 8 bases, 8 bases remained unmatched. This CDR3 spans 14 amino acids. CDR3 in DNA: TGTGCCAGCAAAGTGGACAGGGGGACAGACATTCAGTACTTC. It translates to CASKVDRGTDIQYF.

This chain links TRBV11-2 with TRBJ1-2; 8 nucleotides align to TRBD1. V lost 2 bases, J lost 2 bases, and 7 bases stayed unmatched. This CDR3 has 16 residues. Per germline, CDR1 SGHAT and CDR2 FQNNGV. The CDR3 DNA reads TGTGCCAGCAGCTTACTTTTCAGGGGGCCCAACTATGGCTACACCTTC. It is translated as CASSLLFRGPNYGYTF.

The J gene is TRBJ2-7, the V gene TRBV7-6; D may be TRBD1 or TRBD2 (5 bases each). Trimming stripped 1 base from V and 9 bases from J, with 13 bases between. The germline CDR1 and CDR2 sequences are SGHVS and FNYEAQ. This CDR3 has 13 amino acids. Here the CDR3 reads CASSLGDPPTQYF. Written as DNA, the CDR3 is TGTGCCAGCAGCTTAGGGGACCCACCTACGCAGTACTTC.

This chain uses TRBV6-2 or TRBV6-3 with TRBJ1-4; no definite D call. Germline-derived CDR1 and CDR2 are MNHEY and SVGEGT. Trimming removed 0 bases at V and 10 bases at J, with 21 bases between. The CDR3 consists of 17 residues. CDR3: CASSYSAGDHQFGKLFF. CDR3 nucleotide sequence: TGTGCCAGCAGTTACTCGGCAGGCGACCACCAATTTGGAAAACTGTTTTTT.

The CDR3 DNA reads as TGTGCCAGCAGTCGACGGACAGGGACTAGCACAGATACGCAGTATTTT. It is translated as CASSRRTGTSTDTQYF. The chain recombines TRBV6-2 or TRBV6-3 with TRBJ2-3; TRBD1 matches at 8 bases. The CDR3 is 16 amino acids. Germline V gene lookup returns CDR1 MNHEY and CDR2 SVGEGT. V shed 5 bases, J shed 0 bases, and the junction held 7 bases outside the gene matches.

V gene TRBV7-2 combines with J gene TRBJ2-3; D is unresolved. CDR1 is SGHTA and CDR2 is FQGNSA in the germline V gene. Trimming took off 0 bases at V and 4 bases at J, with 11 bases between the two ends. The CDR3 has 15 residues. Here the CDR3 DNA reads TGTGCCAGCAGCTTAGCTCACGGTTGGGCAGATACGCAGTATTTT. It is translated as CASSLAHGWADTQYF.

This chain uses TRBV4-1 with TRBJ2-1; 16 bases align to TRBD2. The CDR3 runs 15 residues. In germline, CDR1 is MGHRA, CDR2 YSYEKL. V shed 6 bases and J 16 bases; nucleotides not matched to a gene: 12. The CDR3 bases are TGCGCCAGCAGGCCGGGACTAGCGGGGGGGCCGATGTACTTCTTC. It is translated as CASRPGLAGGPMYFF.

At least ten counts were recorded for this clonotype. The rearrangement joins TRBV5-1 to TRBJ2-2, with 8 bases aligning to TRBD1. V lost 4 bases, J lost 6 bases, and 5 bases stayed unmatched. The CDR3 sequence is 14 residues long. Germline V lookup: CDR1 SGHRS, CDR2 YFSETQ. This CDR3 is CASSGGQVAGELFF. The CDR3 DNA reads TGCGCCAGCAGCGGGGGACAGGTTGCCGGGGAGCTGTTTTTT.

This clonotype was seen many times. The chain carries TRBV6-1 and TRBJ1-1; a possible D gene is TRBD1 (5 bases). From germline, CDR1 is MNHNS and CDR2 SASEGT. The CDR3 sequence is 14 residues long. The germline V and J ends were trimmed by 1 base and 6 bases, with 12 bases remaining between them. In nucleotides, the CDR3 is TGTGCCAGCAGTGAAGGACCAGGGTTCGCTGAAGCTTTCTTT. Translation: CASSEGPGFAEAFF.